This T cell receptor beta chain was identified during a study of blood T cell repertoires in COVID-19 (dated by TCRdb to between 2020 and 2021). Broadly, across the study: The collaborator samples originated in the United States, Italy and Spain and spanned the acute and convalescent phases of COVID-19. The repertoires were released in a freely available public database intended as a resource for research on the immune response to SARS-CoV-2. The material from the prospective study consisted of cDNA or gDNA derived from T cells, B-cell-depleted T cells, or PBMCs. The samples were drawn from two sources: the first 160 participants of the ongoing ImmuneRACE study, and 1,254 subjects contributed by 6 global collaborators. Sample metadata almost always included a de-identified subject ID, COVID-19 status, age in years and sex. Subjects who had been exposed to COVID-19, were actively infected with it, or had recovered from it provided the deeply sampled blood TCRbeta repertoires that made up the dataset. Where HLA class I and class II types were available, the types were taken from metadata supplied by the sample provider, not from assay-based typing. The study at large found these results: How much clinical and demographic metadata was included differed by source and by participant, and the metadata was provided uncurated.

On this clone itself: This clone's antigen is unknown. Per-nucleotide qualities are absent, and no much larger clonotype sits a single base away.

The CDR3 runs 14 residues from the cysteine to the phenylalanine. Just the 42-base CDR3 DNA is kept, in frame starting at base 1. Trimming removed 4 bases from V and 4 bases from J, leaving 13 bases between the germline ends. As encoded in the germline V gene (reference sequence), CDR1 is LGHDT while CDR2 is YNNKEL. At one collaborating source in Seattle, patients were enrolled during active infection and were followed longitudinally through the course of disease. Collaborating institutions collected whole blood in K2EDTA tubes following their own protocols. For TCRbeta analysis, collaborators shipped samples as frozen whole blood, isolated PBMCs, or DNA extracted from either of those sample types. TCRbeta CDR3 regions were amplified from genomic DNA by means of the immunoSEQ Assay, a bias-controlled multiplex PCR. On the authors' methods: The number of nucleated cells in each sample was estimated from the amplification of reference gene primers within the assay. To quantify the absolute abundance of each unique TCRbeta CDR3 rearrangement, sequence reads were collapsed and filtered. For each sample, productive Simpson clonality was calculated as the square root of Simpson's diversity index across productive rearrangements. TCRdb provides this immuneACCESS table in a form limited to in-frame rearrangements. Some clones are lacking; in checked studies, under half of them reflect an unresolved V gene, and why the rest are absent is not known. V and J calls and clone size are as listed in that table; D and trimming were resolved from the DNA. This sample lists approximately 330,000 clones; approximately 86% were detected once. Together, the top ten hold around 9.9% of the sample.

The TCR was taken from a man aged 30 to 45 with COVID-19, enrolled during active disease. The sequence links TRBV3-1 (or the pseudogene TRBV3-2) to TRBJ1-2; TRBD1 is a weak D gene call, 6 bases matching. The specimen sequenced was peripheral blood. The nucleotide sequence reads as follows: TGTGCCAGCAGCCCGGACAGCACATCCTATGGCTACACCTTC. Translated, this gives CASSPDSTSYGYTF.